This T cell receptor beta chain stems from a study of blood T cell repertoires in COVID-19. V was trimmed by 3 bases and J by 1 base, leaving 12 bases between them. The germline CDR1 and CDR2 sequences are SGHKS and YYEKEE (reference sequence). This CDR3 comprises 15 residues. The repertoire was sequenced with immunoSEQ multiplex PCR; TCRdb's copy has only in-frame clones and lacks some. The sample lists approximately 100,000 clones, roughly 82% occurring once. Input material: peripheral blood. This clonotype originated in a man in his 60s with acute or convalescent COVID-19. The V gene is TRBV5-5, the J gene TRBJ2-3, with D possibly TRBD2 on 5 matching bases. The CDR3 sequence is CASSSPGTRTDTQYF. CDR3 in DNA: TGTGCCAGCAGCTCCCCGGGAACACGCACAGATACGCAGTATTTT.